This TCR beta chain was captured by sequencing in a study of T cell repertoires in cytomegalovirus infection. For the study at large: Newly reported HLA-C-restricted and thoroughly characterized HLA-B-restricted CMV epitopes were employed. Evidence of both CMV infection and a matching HLA type came from public TCR beta signatures. Overall study findings and caveats: Adding up the frequency of public TCR beta families identified people who carried CMV plus the relevant HLA. Dominating the ex vivo response were TCR beta clonotypes that were CMV-specific and HLA-C-restricted.

This clonotype was seen a few times. Its antigen is unknown. TCRdb ran MiXCR on the reads and lists one entry per CDR3 protein. The table includes approximately 730,000 distinct CDR3 sequences, just under 30% detected once. This CDR3 region has 12 residues. The V gene lost 7 bases and the J gene lost 4 bases, with 8 bases spanning the gap. CDR1 and CDR2 (germline): SNHLY, FYNNEI. V usage is TRBV2 and J usage is TRBJ2-1; D not resolved. The starting material was cultured CD8+ T cells from PBMCs, obtained from culture after CMV antigen stimulation. This sequence originates from a human donor in good health (CMV status not recorded). Some clones in this sample may be carry-over from other donors' samples. The chain's CDR3 is CASIGSYNEQFF. The DNA for the CDR3 is TGTGCCAGCATCGGTTCTTACAATGAGCAGTTCTTC. The whole variable domain, remainder taken from reference TRBV2 and TRBJ2-1, is EPEVTQTPSHQVTQMGQEVILRCVPISNHLYFYWYRQILGQKVEFLVSFYNNEISEKSEIFDDQFSVERPDGSNFTLKIRSTKLEDSAMYFCASIGSYNEQFFGPGTRLTVL.